These T cell receptor beta chains were read from a single sample in a study of metastatic and nonmetastatic thyroid tumors. TCRdb re-analyzed the PCR reads through MiXCR. The sample comprises about 21,000 clones, roughly 30% of which are singletons, and more than 13% rests with the top ten. Sample: tumor tissue. The receptors shown here come from a male donor with papillary thyroid cancer or a benign thyroid nodule (not recorded which). Some clones in this sample may be carry-over from other donors' samples. Each CDR3 is given with its conserved first and last residue. The D gene is left open where the match is weak. Size values are once, few and many counts, or a class for expanded clones, and some rows have none.

clone size: -; CDR3 length: 16; J gene: TRBJ2-3; D gene: -; V gene: TRBV11-2; CDR3 protein: CASSVYTGTSGDTQYF
clone size: few; CDR3 length: 17; J gene: TRBJ2-1; D gene: TRBD2; V gene: TRBV12-3/TRBV12-4; CDR3 protein: CASSLVVSGRAHNEQFF
clone size: few; CDR3 length: 14; J gene: TRBJ1-5; D gene: TRBD1; V gene: TRBV27; CDR3 protein: CASSFGTGNQPQHF
clone size: -; CDR3 length: 17; J gene: TRBJ2-7; D gene: TRBD1; V gene: TRBV20-1; CDR3 protein: CSARGPTGDLLRAGQYF
clone size: -; CDR3 length: 17; J gene: TRBJ2-7; D gene: TRBD1; V gene: TRBV16; CDR3 protein: CASSPRGTGGPGQEQYF
clone size: few; CDR3 length: 14; J gene: TRBJ2-3; D gene: -; V gene: TRBV6-4; CDR3 protein: CASSDHGSTDTQYF
clone size: few; CDR3 length: 18; J gene: TRBJ2-6; D gene: TRBD1; V gene: TRBV6-5; CDR3 protein: CASSSRDRGFSGANVLTF
clone size: -; CDR3 length: 11; J gene: TRBJ2-7; D gene: -; V gene: TRBV28; CDR3 protein: CASGTPCEQYF
clone size: -; CDR3 length: 16; J gene: TRBJ2-7; D gene: -; V gene: TRBV9; CDR3 protein: CASSVAPGTTMGEQYF
clone size: -; CDR3 length: 16; J gene: TRBJ2-1; D gene: TRBD2; V gene: TRBV6-1; CDR3 protein: CASSRITSGRFNEQFF
clone size: medium-sized; CDR3 length: 17; J gene: TRBJ1-3; D gene: -; V gene: TRBV28; CDR3 protein: CASSQRVRGRDGNTIYF
clone size: -; CDR3 length: 13; J gene: TRBJ2-7; D gene: -; V gene: TRBV12-3/TRBV12-4; CDR3 protein: CASTQGVPYEKYF
clone size: -; CDR3 length: 15; J gene: TRBJ2-6; D gene: -; V gene: TRBV19; CDR3 protein: CASQEGNSGANVLTF
clone size: -; CDR3 length: 14; J gene: TRBJ2-3; D gene: -; V gene: TRBV20-1; CDR3 protein: CSARTPLESDTQYF
clone size: -; CDR3 length: 13; J gene: TRBJ1-5; D gene: -; V gene: TRBV3-1; CDR3 protein: CASSQDRDQPQHF
clone size: -; CDR3 length: 18; J gene: TRBJ2-7; D gene: -; V gene: TRBV4-1; CDR3 protein: CASSQVSLGQVSSYEQYF
clone size: -; CDR3 length: 14; J gene: TRBJ2-1; D gene: -; V gene: TRBV29-1; CDR3 protein: CSVSRTVRGYEQFF
clone size: once; CDR3 length: 14; J gene: TRBJ1-6; D gene: -; V gene: TRBV20-1; CDR3 protein: CSARQGNSNSPLHF
clone size: -; CDR3 length: 14; J gene: TRBJ1-1; D gene: -; V gene: TRBV19; CDR3 protein: CASSPRVGGTEAFF
clone size: many; CDR3 length: 16; J gene: TRBJ2-5; D gene: TRBD1; V gene: TRBV11-3; CDR3 protein: CASSTRTGMVGETQYF
clone size: few; CDR3 length: 12; J gene: TRBJ2-7; D gene: TRBD2; V gene: TRBV29-1; CDR3 protein: CSARTRLHEQYF
clone size: few; CDR3 length: 13; J gene: TRBJ1-5; D gene: -; V gene: TRBV6-1; CDR3 protein: CASARGGSQPQHF